A selection of T cell receptor beta chains follows, all from one sample in a study of molecular identifiers for immune sequencing clone quantification. TCRdb analysed the PCR reads with MiXCR anew, one entry per CDR3 protein. Of more than 550,000 distinct CDR3 sequences listed, about 25% are singletons. Sequencing was carried out using naive CD8+ T cells from blood, with Jurkat cell RNA spiked in. These receptors all come from a human donor in good health. Some libraries in this study had Jurkat cell RNA spiked in. The CDR3 runs from the conserved cysteine through the conserved F or W. The D gene is left open where the match is weak. Some rows mark clone size as missing; the rest say once, few, many or name a class of expanded clone.

d_gene,abundance,j_gene,v_gene,CDR3nt,CDR3aa
.,many,TRBJ1-5,TRBV4-1,TGCGCCAGCAGCCAAGTGGCAGGGAGCAATCAGCCCCAGCATTTT,CASSQVAGSNQPQHF
.,many,TRBJ2-7,TRBV29-1,TGCAGCGTTAACTGGGATACATCCTACGAGCAGTACTTC,CSVNWDTSYEQYF
TRBD1,many,TRBJ2-5,TRBV7-3,TGTGCCAGCAGCTTAACGGGACAGGGGTATAAAGAGACCCAGTACTTC,CASSLTGQGYKETQYF
.,many,TRBJ1-4,TRBV6-5,TGTGCCAGCAGTTTTGGGGTGGCTGAAAAACTGTTTTTT,CASSFGVAEKLFF
.,many,TRBJ2-6,TRBV14,TGTGCCAGCGCCCATTTTACTGGGGCCAACGTCCTGACTTTC,CASAHFTGANVLTF
TRBD2,.,TRBJ2-3,TRBV20-1,TGCAGTGCTCCTGACGACCTAGCGGGATACACAGATACGCAGTATTTT,CSAPDDLAGYTDTQYF
.,few,TRBJ1-5,TRBV19,TGTGCCAGTAGCTTACCGAGGGGCCCGTATAGCAATCAGCCCCAGCATTTT,CASSLPRGPYSNQPQHF
.,many,TRBJ1-1,TRBV2,TGTGCCAGCAGGGGGATTATGAACACTGAAGCTTTCTTT,CASRGIMNTEAFF
.,many,TRBJ2-5,TRBV4-1,TGCGCCAGCAGCCAAGATCGTGCCAGGTTTGAGACCCAGTACTTC,CASSQDRARFETQYF
.,few,TRBJ1-1,TRBV10-3,TGTGCCATCAGTGAGAAAGGGAAGGTTGAAGCTTTCTTT,CAISEKGKVEAFF
.,few,TRBJ1-3,TRBV4-3,TGCGCCAGCAGCCAAGATCGCGGATCCTCTGGAAACACCATATATTTT,CASSQDRGSSGNTIYF
.,.,TRBJ2-2,TRBV24-1,TGTGCCACCAGTGGCCGATCTGGGGAGCTGTTTTTT,CATSGRSGELFF
.,many,TRBJ2-4,TRBV5-1,TGCGCCAGCCCCCTTCGGCCCGTAGCCAAAAACATTCAGTACTTC,CASPLRPVAKNIQYF
.,many,TRBJ1-5,TRBV14,TGTGCCAGCAGCGGCGCCGGCGGTCAGCCCCAGCATTTT,CASSGAGGQPQHF
TRBD2,many,TRBJ2-1,TRBV7-9,TGTGCCAGCAGCTTACCAGGGACTAGCGCGGACAATGAGCAGTTCTTC,CASSLPGTSADNEQFF
.,many,TRBJ1-4,TRBV7-6,TGTGCCAGCAGGCAAAGTAATGAAAAACTGTTTTTT,CASRQSNEKLFF
.,many,TRBJ1-4,TRBV29-1,TGCAGCGTTGAAGGGAATAATGAAAAACTGTTTTTT,CSVEGNNEKLFF
.,few,TRBJ2-7,TRBV27,TGTGCCAGCAGTTTAGGGACTGGGGTCAGGGAGCAGTACTTC,CASSLGTGVREQYF
TRBD2,.,TRBJ2-1,TRBV4-3,TGCGCCAGCAGCCAAGATGCGGGAGGGATCCACAATGAGCAGTTCTTC,CASSQDAGGIHNEQFF
TRBD1,.,TRBJ1-1,TRBV7-9,TGTGCCAGCAGCCTTGTCCCGAGACAGGGGACGAACACTGAAGCTTTCTTT,CASSLVPRQGTNTEAFF
TRBD1,few,TRBJ2-4,TRBV2,TGTGCCAGCAGGGACAGGGACGGGGAAGCCAAAAACATTCAGTACTTC,CASRDRDGEAKNIQYF
TRBD1,few,TRBJ1-2,TRBV12-3/TRBV12-4,TGTGCCAGCAGTTTAATTGGGACAGGGTTCTACTATGGCTACACCTTC,CASSLIGTGFYYGYTF
TRBD2,many,TRBJ2-7,TRBV6-1,TGTGCCAGCAGTGACGGACTAGCGGGGACCTACGAGCAGTACTTC,CASSDGLAGTYEQYF
TRBD2,many,TRBJ2-3,TRBV28,TGTGCCAGTAACTCCCAACTAGCGTTCAGTATCACAGATACGCAGTATTTT,CASNSQLAFSITDTQYF
.,.,TRBJ1-1,TRBV7-9,TGTGCCAGCATCAATGGGCGGCGGGGCTCCGTCAGCACTGAAGCTTTCTTT,CASINGRRGSVSTEAFF
.,.,TRBJ2-7,TRBV3-1,TGTGCCAGCAGCCAAGGGACCAATGCCTACGAGCAGTACTTC,CASSQGTNAYEQYF
.,.,TRBJ2-3,TRBV4-1,TGCGCCCGCCGCCAAGACTCAGGGGCCTACACAGATACGCGGTATTTT,CARRQDSGAYTDTRYF
.,few,TRBJ2-7,TRBV7-9,TGTGCCAGCAGCTTAAATATCGGACCGGACTCCTACGAGCAGTACTTC,CASSLNIGPDSYEQYF
.,many,TRBJ1-5,TRBV10-2,TGCGCCAGCAGGCCAGGCGGGAGCAATCAGCCCCAGCATTTT,CASRPGGSNQPQHF
.,many,TRBJ1-4,TRBV6-5,TGTGCCAGCAGTGTACAGGCTACACCCGGCGGAAAACTGTTTTTT,CASSVQATPGGKLFF
TRBD1,few,TRBJ1-1,TRBV4-1,TGCGCCAACAGCCAGGAGGGACAGATGAACACTGAAGCTTTCTTT,CANSQEGQMNTEAFF
.,few,TRBJ2-1,TRBV6-6,TGTGCCAGCTTAACAAGAGATGAGCAGTTCTTC,CASLTRDEQFF
TRBD2,.,TRBJ2-7,TRBV20-1,TGCAGTGCTAGCCGGACTAGCGGGATCGGAGAGCAGTACTTC,CSASRTSGIGEQYF